This TCR beta chain comes out of a study of cytomegalovirus exposure and HLA in healthy donors. Study-wide results and limits: TCR association rates varied by HLA locus in a later analysis, with DRB1 highest and HLA-C lowest. A list of around 150 TCR beta chains associated with cytomegalovirus was given.

CDR1 is MNHEY and CDR2 is SVGAGI in the germline V gene. This CDR3 is built from 15 residues. V was shortened by 5 bases and J by 1 base, with 12 bases between the two germline ends. Regarding this clone: Its specificity is not known.

The PCR made use of 60 Vbeta and 13 Jbeta primers. Sequencing used immunoSEQ multiplex PCR; TCRdb keeps in-frame clones, though not all of them. This table has 110,000 or so clones, about 77% appearing once. Input material: PBMCs. The chain employs TRBV6-5 and TRBJ1-5; the D gene is possibly TRBD1 (6 bases). This TCR derives from a woman aged 25 to 39 in good health and CMV-seropositive. The CDR3 region has the DNA TGTGCCAGCAGTCCGAGGACAGCGAGCAATCAGCCCCAGCATTTT. Translated: CASSPRTASNQPQHF.